The 9 T cell receptor beta chains listed next were all sequenced from one sample in a study of vaccination effects on CD4 cells after COVID-19. Antigens for these TCRs are unknown. A roughly 11-day culture period preceded the isolation of CD4+ T cells. Method: immunoSEQ multiplex PCR; TCRdb's copy keeps in-frame clones and lacks some. Among tens of thousands of clones listed, 65% to 70% were seen once. The starting material was CD4+ T cells from PBMCs cultured without peptide, obtained before COVID-19 vaccination. The source of these receptors is a human donor who received a COVID-19 vaccine.

The chain employs TRBV6-5 and TRBJ1-5, with D unclear. The germline gives CDR1 MNHEY, CDR2 SVGAGI. The CDR3 covers 13 residues. V was cut by 7 bases and J by 4 bases, with 11 bases left in between. The chain's CDR3 is CASTLTENQPQHF. Here the CDR3 DNA reads TGTGCCAGCACCTTAACAGAAAATCAGCCCCAGCATTTT.

This clone appeared once. The V call is TRBV7-2, the J call TRBJ1-3; D is unclear. CDR1 is SGHTA and CDR2 is FQGNSA in the germline V gene. The V and J ends lost 1 base and 0 bases respectively, with 13 bases between them. This CDR3 is built from 17 residues. The CDR3 reads CASSLVGEPLSGNTIYF. CDR3 in DNA: TGTGCCAGCAGCTTAGTTGGGGAACCACTCTCTGGAAACACCATATATTTT.

Only a few counts were recorded for this clone. J is TRBJ1-5 and V is TRBV24-1, with D possibly matching TRBD1 (6 bases). V gave up 1 base and J gave up 4 bases, with 7 bases separating them. The CDR3 runs to 14 residues. Germline values: CDR1 KGHDR, CDR2 SFDVKD. This CDR3 is CATSDLTGNQPQHF. CDR3 nucleotides: TGTGCCACCAGTGATTTAACAGGGAATCAGCCCCAGCATTTT.

In this sample, this clone turned up a few times. The chain links TRBV5-4 to TRBJ2-3, with TRBD2 identical over 13 bases. This CDR3 region has 17 residues. The junction had 4 bases not matched to a gene; V was cut back by 3 bases and J by 0 bases. The germline V gene encodes CDR1 SGHNT and CDR2 YYREEE (reference sequence). CDR3 region: CASSSGTSGKSTDTQYF. CDR3 DNA: TGTGCCAGCAGCTCGGGGACTAGCGGGAAAAGCACAGATACGCAGTATTTT.

This clone was counted only a few times. The chain carries TRBV10-2 and TRBJ1-4; D may be TRBD1 (5 bases). Trimming removed 2 bases at V and 7 bases at J, with 11 bases between. This CDR3 is built from 14 residues. CDR1 is WSHSY and CDR2 is SAAADI in the germline V gene. For the CDR3, the DNA is TGCGCCAGCAGTGAGGCAGGGAGGGGTGAAAAACTGTTTTTT. Amino acids: CASSEAGRGEKLFF.

As DNA, the CDR3 is TGCGCCAGCAGCTTGGGGGGCAGCAATCAGCCCCAGCATTTT. Its protein product is CASSLGGSNQPQHF. The V and J genes are TRBV5-1 and TRBJ1-5, with D tentatively TRBD1 (5 bases). Trimming removed 0 bases at V and 1 base at J, with 5 bases between. The germline gives CDR1 SGHRS, CDR2 YFSETQ. The CDR3 sequence is 14 residues long.

The gene calls are TRBV6-2 or TRBV6-3 and TRBJ1-5; D is undetermined. Trimming took off 5 bases at V and 0 bases at J, with 8 bases between the two ends. This CDR3 spans 14 amino acids. CDR1 and CDR2 from the germline V gene are MNHEY and SVGEGT. CDR3 nucleotide sequence: TGTGCCAGCAGTCGGGGTGGTAGCAATCAGCCCCAGCATTTT. Its protein product is CASSRGGSNQPQHF.

The chain employs TRBV5-1 and TRBJ2-5; 11 bases align to TRBD2. The J segment lost 1 base and the V segment lost 0 bases, leaving 2 bases of the junction unmatched. The CDR3 runs to 16 residues. Germline V gives CDR1 SGHRS, CDR2 YFSETQ. The CDR3 DNA reads TGCGCCAGCAGCTTGGGGACTAGCGGGTTCCAAGAGACCCAGTACTTC. Amino acids: CASSLGTSGFQETQYF.

The chain recombines TRBV2 with TRBJ2-1, with 9 nucleotides matching TRBD1. CDR3 size: 13 residues. The germline gives CDR1 SNHLY, CDR2 FYNNEI. After removal of 5 bases from V and 6 bases from J, the junction contained 2 bases not matched to a gene. CDR3 region: CASSTGQGNEQFF. The CDR3 region has the DNA TGTGCCAGCAGTACGGGACAGGGCAATGAGCAGTTCTTC.